Below, 16 T cell receptor beta chains from the same sample are listed, as sequenced in a study of blood T cell repertoires in COVID-19. The table came from immunoSEQ multiplex PCR; TCRdb's copy has only in-frame clones and leaves some out. The table has roughly 360,000 clones, around 86% seen once. What was sequenced was PBMCs or T cells enriched from blood (not recorded which). The receptors derive from a woman in her forties or fifties who had recovered from COVID-19.

This clone was recorded at least ten times. V and J are TRBV5-6 and TRBJ1-5, with TRBD1 matching 7 bases. V shed 3 bases, J shed 4 bases, and the junction held 4 bases outside the gene matches. Germline V CDR1 and CDR2: SGHDT, YYEEEE. The length of the CDR3 is 14 residues. The CDR3 loop is CASSYRQGNQPQHF. The CDR3 nucleotides are TGTGCCAGCAGCTACCGACAGGGTAATCAGCCCCAGCATTTT.

The table lists this clone with a count of one. This CDR3 is CASSLGSLAGGPGANVLTF. CDR3 sequence (DNA): TGTGCCAGCAGCTTAGGGTCCTTGGCGGGGGGACCTGGGGCCAACGTCCTGACTTTC. The J gene is TRBJ2-6, the V gene TRBV7-2; 8 positions match TRBD2. The CDR3 is made up of 19 amino acids. Germline V gives CDR1 SGHTA, CDR2 FQGNSA. With 1 base clipped from V and 2 bases from J, the junction kept 10 bases outside the gene matches. The complete variable domain, with remaining parts taken from reference TRBV7-2 and TRBJ2-6, reads GAGVSQSPSNKVTEKGKDVELRCDPISGHTALYWYRQSLGQGLEFLIYFQGNSAPDKSGLPSDRFSAERTGGSVSTLTIQRTQQEDSAVYLCASSLGSLAGGPGANVLTFGAGSRLTVL.

J is TRBJ2-5 and V is TRBV5-4; D might be TRBD1 (5 bases). Germline V gene data show CDR1 as SGHNT and CDR2 as YYREEE (reference sequence). V shed 5 bases and J shed 7 bases, with 12 bases lying between them. The CDR3 loop spans 12 amino acids. DNA of the CDR3: TGTGCCAGCAGGAGGCCTCAGGGGACCCAGTACTTC. Translating gives CASRRPQGTQYF.

As DNA, the CDR3 is TGCGCCAGCAGCTTGGAAGGGACAGTCTCATCCGGGGAGCTGTTTTTT. Translation: CASSLEGTVSSGELFF. The genes are TRBV5-1 and TRBJ2-2; 7 positions agree with TRBD1. Germline CDR1 reads SGHRS; CDR2 reads YFSETQ. Germline trimming cut 0 bases from V and 6 bases from J; bases unmatched to any gene: 8. The CDR3 extends over 16 amino acids.

Regarding this clone: The same CDR3 arises from other DNA sequences in this sample as well. The chain combines TRBV30 with TRBJ1-1, with 12 bases aligning to TRBD1. Looked up from germline, CDR1 is GTSNPN and CDR2 is SVGIG (reference sequence). J gave up 4 bases and V 3 bases, and 3 bases lay outside the gene matches. The CDR3 extends over 14 amino acids. The CDR3 region has the DNA TGTGCCTGGAGGGGACAGGGGGCGGGCACTGAAGCTTTCTTT. Translated: CAWRGQGAGTEAFF.

The rearrangement uses TRBV5-1 and TRBJ2-3; perhaps TRBD1 as D (6 bases). This CDR3 spans 16 amino acids. The germline CDR1 and CDR2 sequences are SGHRS and YFSETQ. Trimming pared 0 bases from V and 3 bases from J, leaving 14 bases between. The CDR3 loop reads CASSLGIRTVTDTQYF. In nucleotides, the CDR3 is TGCGCCAGCAGCTTGGGAATTAGGACAGTTACAGATACGCAGTATTTT.

The chain combines TRBV7-8 with TRBJ1-5; D is unclear. Trimming took off 3 bases at V and 7 bases at J, with 10 bases between the two ends. CDR3 size: 13 residues. The V gene's germline CDR1 is SGHVS and CDR2 FQNEAQ. The CDR3 here is CASSFAVEQPQHF. Here the CDR3 DNA reads TGTGCCAGCAGCTTTGCGGTAGAACAGCCCCAGCATTTT.

The count of this clone is one. The rearrangement links TRBV6-2 or TRBV6-3 to TRBJ2-4; 7 bases map to TRBD1. From germline, CDR1 is MNHEY and CDR2 SVGEGT. The junction had 12 bases not matched to a gene; V was cut back by 6 bases and J by 4 bases. The CDR3 contains 16 residues. The CDR3 DNA sequence: TGTGCCAGCAGCCCGGGACAGCTATTCGATAAAAACATTCAGTACTTC. It yields the protein CASSPGQLFDKNIQYF.

This clone was seen a handful of times. DNA of the CDR3: TGCAGCGTGGGGTGGCGGGCTAATGAAAAACTGTTTTTT. It encodes CSVGWRANEKLFF. This chain uses TRBV29-1 with TRBJ1-4; D unresolved. Between the trimmed V and J ends, which lost 6 bases and 3 bases, there was a span of 11 bases. The germline gives CDR1 SQVTM, CDR2 ANQGSEA. This CDR3 region has 13 residues.

This clone was picked up one time. The genes are TRBV7-2 and TRBJ2-3; 7 nucleotides line up with TRBD2. Germline-derived CDR1 and CDR2 are SGHTA and FQGNSA. The J segment lost 2 bases and the V segment lost 5 bases, leaving 4 bases of the junction unmatched. The CDR3 runs to 14 residues. The CDR3 reads CASSVGRNTDTQYF. Here the CDR3 DNA reads TGTGCCAGCAGCGTCGGGAGGAACACAGATACGCAGTATTTT.

This clone was seen only once. The J gene is TRBJ2-3, the V gene TRBV3-1 (or the pseudogene TRBV3-2), with 9 bases identical to TRBD2. Trimming at V came to 2 bases and at J to 4 bases, leaving 13 bases not matched to a gene. Germline V gene data show CDR1 as LGHDT and CDR2 as YNNKEL (reference sequence). This CDR3 is built from 18 residues. As DNA, the CDR3 is TGTGCCAGCAGCCAACCCAGCGGGAGGAAGGCCGGCCCAGATACGCAGTATTTT. It is translated as CASSQPSGRKAGPDTQYF.

The genes are TRBV15 and TRBJ1-5; tentative D call: TRBD1 (6 bases). Germline CDR1 is LNHNV and CDR2 is YYDKDF (reference sequence). Trimming took 11 bases from V and 3 from J, leaving 14 bases between them. This CDR3 spans 13 amino acids. The CDR3 protein is CASSTGSNQPQHF. In nucleotides, the CDR3 is TGTGCCTCCTCGACAGGCTCCAATCAGCCCCAGCATTTT.

V usage is TRBV7-2 and J usage is TRBJ2-5, with a possible D match to TRBD1 (5 bases). The germline V and J ends were trimmed by 5 bases and 1 base, with 20 bases remaining between them. Germline values: CDR1 SGHTA, CDR2 FQGNSA. The CDR3 extends over 17 amino acids. The CDR3 is CASSGWVGASGQETQYF. The CDR3 DNA is TGTGCCAGCAGCGGGTGGGTAGGGGCGTCGGGCCAAGAGACCCAGTACTTC.

Comment on this clone: The sample has other DNA sequences that encode this CDR3 too. The J gene is TRBJ2-5, the V gene TRBV18; 9 nucleotides align to TRBD1. V trimming: 6 bases; J trimming: 3 bases; junction bases outside the gene matches: 8. The germline gives CDR1 KGHSH, CDR2 LQKENI. The CDR3 totals 15 residues. CDR3 nucleotide sequence: TGTGCCAGCTCGCCCCGGGACAGGGTGGAAGAGACCCAGTACTTC. Translated: CASSPRDRVEETQYF.

V gene TRBV19 combines with J gene TRBJ1-5; tentatively, D is TRBD1 (6 bases). Germline CDR1 is LNHDA and CDR2 is SQIVND (reference sequence). The V and J ends lost 8 bases and 0 bases respectively, with 14 bases between them. The CDR3 extends over 15 amino acids. CDR3 residues: CASLTQGYSNQPQHF. The CDR3 DNA sequence: TGTGCCAGTCTCACACAGGGTTATAGCAATCAGCCCCAGCATTTT.

This clone occurred a few times. The chain recombines TRBV7-2 with TRBJ1-1; weak D call: TRBD1 (5 bases). CDR1 and CDR2 from the germline V gene are SGHTA and FQGNSA. Trimming left V 5 bases short and J 1 base short, with 17 bases between. The CDR3 loop spans 16 amino acids. In nucleotides, the CDR3 is TGTGCCAGCAGCCCCGACAGCGCGTCGAGGAACACTGAAGCTTTCTTT. Protein: CASSPDSASRNTEAFF.